The 14 T cell receptor beta chains below come from one sample, sequenced in a study of blood T cells in healthy people across ages. A sample-barcoded 5' primer and a J-beta primer mix were used in a second PCR of roughly 7 to 12 cycles. TCRdb reprocessed the 5' RACE reads via MiXCR and lists one record per CDR3 protein. The sample gives roughly 680,000 distinct CDR3 sequences, approximately 50% of which show up once; approximately 32% is in the top ten. The specimen sequenced was blood. These receptors were obtained from a woman in her fifties or sixties in good health.

J is TRBJ2-1 and V is TRBV4-2; possibly TRBD2 for D (5 bases). Per germline, CDR1 LGHNA and CDR2 YNFKEQ. Trimming removed 0 bases from V and 5 bases from J, with 11 bases in between. The CDR3 consists of 15 residues. CDR3 in DNA: TGTGCCAGCAGCCAAGAAGTTAAGAGGGACAATGAGCAGTTCTTC. Its translation: CASSQEVKRDNEQFF.

The genes are TRBV20-1 and TRBJ2-1, with D perhaps being TRBD1 or TRBD2 (6 bases each). The CDR3 is made up of 14 amino acids. The V and J ends lost 5 bases and 8 bases respectively, with 19 bases between them. Per germline, CDR1 DFQATT and CDR2 SNEGSKA (reference sequence). The CDR3 spells CSAASVERGDEQFF. The CDR3 DNA sequence: TGCAGTGCTGCTAGCGTTGAGAGGGGGGATGAGCAGTTCTTC.

The chain combines TRBV6-1 with TRBJ2-1, with 8 bases lining up with TRBD1. In germline, CDR1 is MNHNS, CDR2 SASEGT. The CDR3 has 14 amino acids. Losses at the gene ends were 8 bases for V and 8 bases for J; bases not matched to a gene: 11. Here the CDR3 reads CASRTDRVVHEQFF. The CDR3 DNA sequence: TGTGCCAGCCGAACGGACAGGGTCGTCCATGAGCAGTTCTTC.

With respect to this clonotype: The germline gene is not matched at one end of the junction; a read error may be the cause. V and J are TRBV4-3 and TRBJ1-2; D gene unclear. CDR3 length equals 16 residues. Germline V gene data show CDR1 as LGHNA and CDR2 as YSLEER. CDR3 DNA sequence: TGCGCCAGCAGCCAAGTTTCAGGCACCCTCTTTTATGGCTACATCTTC. This translates into CASSQVSGTLFYGYIF.

This clonotype was detected only a few times. This may arise from a read error, as a much more abundant clone is one base away. The chain combines TRBV6-5 with TRBJ2-7; D call uncertain. The CDR3 length is 15 residues. Trimming shortened V by 0 bases and J by 4 bases, and 13 bases separated the two germline ends. Germline lookup yields CDR1 MNHEY and CDR2 SVGAGI. The CDR3 DNA follows: TGTGCCAGCAGTTACTCGGGTAGCCAAAGATACGAGCAGTACTTC. This encodes CASSYSGSQRYEQYF.

V is TRBV20-1 and J is TRBJ2-1; possibly TRBD2 for D (6 bases). V was cut by 3 bases and J by 3 bases, with 9 bases left in between. The CDR3 contains 13 residues. Germline CDR1 is DFQATT and CDR2 is SNEGSKA (reference sequence). The chain's CDR3 is CSARASDYNEQFF. Written as DNA, the CDR3 is TGCAGTGCTAGGGCTAGCGACTACAATGAGCAGTTCTTC.

As DNA, the CDR3 is TGTGCCAGCAGTGAAGGTCTAGGATTCAACGAGCAGTACTTC. It translates to CASSEGLGFNEQYF. This chain uses TRBV2 with TRBJ2-5; D gene uncertain. Near its end, the DNA agrees better with TRBJ2-7, so the J call may be wrong. This CDR3 is built from 14 residues. In germline, CDR1 is SNHLY, CDR2 FYNNEI.

The chain carries TRBV5-6 and TRBJ2-6; D might be TRBD2 (5 bases). The CDR3 consists of 15 residues. Trimming removed 4 bases at V and 1 base at J, with 9 bases between. Germline-derived CDR1 and CDR2 are SGHDT and YYEEEE. The CDR3 nucleotides read TGTGCCAGCAGCATACAGCGGTCTGGGGCCAACGTCCTGACTTTC. Translation: CASSIQRSGANVLTF.

V gene TRBV7-2 combines with J gene TRBJ2-3, with 7 bases matching TRBD2. Germline V gene sequence: CDR1 SGHTA, CDR2 FQGNSA. V was clipped by 5 bases and J by 7 bases; unmatched bases: 12. The CDR3 is 15 amino acids. For the CDR3, the DNA is TGTGCCAGCAGCCCAAGCGGCGGGAGTCAAAATACGCAGTATTTT. It encodes CASSPSGGSQNTQYF.

There are a few counts of this clonotype. The rearrangement uses TRBV12-3 or TRBV12-4 and TRBJ2-5, with 10 bases fitting TRBD2. V trimming: 6 bases; J trimming: 6 bases; junction bases outside the gene matches: 7. The CDR3 runs 14 residues. The CDR3 DNA reads as TGTGCCAGCAGCCCTAGCGGGAGTACGCAGACCCAGTACTTC. Amino acid sequence: CASSPSGSTQTQYF.

This rearrangement joins TRBV29-1 to TRBJ1-1; 7 nucleotides agree with TRBD1. The CDR3 sequence is 10 residues long. J lost 11 bases, V lost 8 bases, and 8 bases had no gene match. Germline CDR1 reads SQVTM; CDR2 reads ANQGSEA. The CDR3 loop reads CSTSGTVAFF. The CDR3 DNA sequence: TGCAGCACATCCGGGACAGTGGCTTTCTTT.

The chain couples TRBV7-2 to TRBJ1-1; possible D gene TRBD1, 5 bases. Deletions cut 4 bases from V and 1 base from J, with 10 bases between. Germline assignment: CDR1 SGHTA and CDR2 FQGNSA. This CDR3 is built from 14 residues. The CDR3 is CASSYDRGNTEAFF. The CDR3 DNA is TGTGCCAGCAGCTATGACAGAGGGAACACTGAAGCTTTCTTT.

The chain uses TRBV28 and TRBJ2-4; 12 bases match TRBD2. The CDR3 contains 15 residues. The J segment lost 8 bases and the V segment lost 5 bases, leaving 7 bases of the junction unmatched. From germline, CDR1 is MDHEN and CDR2 SYDVKM. The CDR3 DNA sequence: TGTGCCAGCAGTCAGACTAGCGGGGGCTCTTACATTCAGTACTTC. It encodes CASSQTSGGSYIQYF.

This CDR3 is CASSVDYKGGHEQFF. CDR3 sequence (DNA): TGTGCCAGCAGTGTGGACTACAAAGGGGGGCATGAGCAGTTCTTC. The chain couples TRBV2 to TRBJ2-1; D is tentatively TRBD1 or TRBD2 (6 bases each). Germline CDR1 and CDR2: SNHLY and FYNNEI. V was clipped by 4 bases and J by 8 bases, with 18 bases between them. The CDR3 extends over 15 amino acids.